This TCR beta chain was sequenced during a study of glioma-infiltrating T cells. Using RNA template, CDR3s of TCR alpha and beta were amplified with iRepertoire arm-PCR. Input was 100-400 ng of tissue mRNA or PBMC total RNA. Each CDR3 protein is one row after TCRdb ran MiXCR on the multiplex PCR reads. Of around 170,000 distinct CDR3 sequences listed, over 40% were seen once; the top ten hold roughly 5.5%. This clonotype came up many times. Its antigen is as yet unknown. Study conclusions and caveats: Non-neoplastic patients had below-expected tissue-blood divergence, while all gliomas exceeded expectation. CDR3 overlap between tissue and blood was very small.

The CDR3 length is 16 residues. Germline values: CDR1 SGHVS, CDR2 FNYEAQ. J lost 1 base, V lost 5 bases, and 7 bases had no gene match. The chain combines TRBV7-6 with TRBJ2-7; TRBD2 matches 11 bases. The receptor comes from a human donor with low-grade glioma or glioblastoma, undergoing nonglioma brain surgery, or in good health (not recorded which). Specimen: glioma tissue, nonneoplastic brain tissue, or PBMCs (not recorded which). The CDR3 here is CASSAGGLADSYEQYF. CDR3 coding DNA: TGTGCCAGCAGCGCCGGGGGACTAGCGGATTCCTACGAGCAGTACTTC.